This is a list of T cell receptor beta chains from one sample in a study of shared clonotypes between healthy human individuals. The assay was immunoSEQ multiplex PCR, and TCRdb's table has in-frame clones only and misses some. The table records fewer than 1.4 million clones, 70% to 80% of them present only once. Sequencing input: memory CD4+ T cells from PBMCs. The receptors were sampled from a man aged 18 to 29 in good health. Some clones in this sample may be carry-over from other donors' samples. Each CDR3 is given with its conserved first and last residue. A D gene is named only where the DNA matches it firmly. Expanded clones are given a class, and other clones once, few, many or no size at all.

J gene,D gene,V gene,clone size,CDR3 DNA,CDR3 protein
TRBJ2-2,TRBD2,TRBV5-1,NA,TGCGCCAGCAGCTTGATTACAGCGGGAGGGGCCGGGGAGCTGTTTTTT,CASSLITAGGAGELFF
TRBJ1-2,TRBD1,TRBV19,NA,TGTGCCAGTAGTATGGACCCCGCGACAGGGGTTGCAAATGGCTACACCTTC,CASSMDPATGVANGYTF
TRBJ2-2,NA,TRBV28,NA,TGTGCCAGCAGTTTAGGGTCGGGGGCAAACACCGGGGAGCTGTTTTTT,CASSLGSGANTGELFF
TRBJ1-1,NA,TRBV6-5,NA,TGTGCCAGCAGAACCCCGGACACTGAAGCTTTCTTT,CASRTPDTEAFF
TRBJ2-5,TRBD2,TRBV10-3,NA,TGTGCCATCAGTGAGTCGCCCACGACTAGCGGGAAAGAGACCCAGTACTTC,CAISESPTTSGKETQYF
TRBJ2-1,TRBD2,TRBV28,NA,TGTGCCAGCAACCCGGGACTAGCGGGAGAGCCCCCCTTTAAGGGCTCCTACAATGAGCAGTTCTTC,CASNPGLAGEPPFKGSYNEQFF
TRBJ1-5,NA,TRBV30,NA,TGTGCCTGGAGTGTACAAGAGAATCAGCCCCAGCATTTT,CAWSVQENQPQHF
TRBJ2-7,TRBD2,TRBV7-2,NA,TGTGCCAGCAGCCGGACGGGACTAGCGGTCTACGAGCAGTACTTC,CASSRTGLAVYEQYF
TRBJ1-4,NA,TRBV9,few,TGTGCCAGCAGCGTAAAGGTGGGGGGTGAAAAACTGTTTTTT,CASSVKVGGEKLFF
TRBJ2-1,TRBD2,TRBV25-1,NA,TGTGCCAGCAGTGATTTAGCGGGAGCTCTCTACAATGAGCAGTTCTTC,CASSDLAGALYNEQFF
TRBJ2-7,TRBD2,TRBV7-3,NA,TGTGCCAGCAGCTCCGGGGGCCCGGGACTAGCGGGAGGGGCCGAGCAGTACTTC,CASSSGGPGLAGGAEQYF
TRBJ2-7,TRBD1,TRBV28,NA,TGTGCCAGCAGCAAACCGGGACAGCAAATCTACGAGCAGTACTTC,CASSKPGQQIYEQYF
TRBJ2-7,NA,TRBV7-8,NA,TGTGCCAGCAGCTTAGAACAGGTGCAGTACTTC,CASSLEQVQYF
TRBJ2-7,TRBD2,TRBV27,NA,TGTGCCAGCAGCCTCGGGGGGGAGGGATTCTACGAGCAGTACTTC,CASSLGGEGFYEQYF
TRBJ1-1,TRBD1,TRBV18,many,TGTGCCAGCTCCCCGGGACAGCCTACGAACACTGAAGCTTTCTTT,CASSPGQPTNTEAFF
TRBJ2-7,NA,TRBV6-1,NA,TGTGCCAGCAAGGTATTCACAAGCTCCTACGAGCAGTACTTC,CASKVFTSSYEQYF
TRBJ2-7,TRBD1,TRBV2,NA,TGTGCCAGCAAAAATCCGGGACAGGGGGCAACCGAGCAGTACTTC,CASKNPGQGATEQYF
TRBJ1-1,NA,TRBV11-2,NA,TGTGCCAGCAGCCCAGGGAGGGGGGGGTACACTGAAGCTTTCTTT,CASSPGRGGYTEAFF
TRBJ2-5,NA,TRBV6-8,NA,TGTGCCGGCCCAACCGCCCCAGGGGCAGTCCAAGAGACCCAGTACTTC,CAGPTAPGAVQETQYF
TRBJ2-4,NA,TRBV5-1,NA,TGCGCCAGCAGCTTGGACGGGAGTGGCATTCAGTACTTC,CASSLDGSGIQYF
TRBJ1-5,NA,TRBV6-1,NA,TGTGCCAGCAGTCTCAAACCGGGACTTAATCAGCCCCAGCATTTT,CASSLKPGLNQPQHF
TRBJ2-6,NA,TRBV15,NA,TGTGCCACCAGCAGGGGGCACGGGGGAACCTCTGGGGCCAACGTCCTGACTTTC,CATSRGHGGTSGANVLTF
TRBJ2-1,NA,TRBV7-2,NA,TGTGCCAGCAGCTTAGCGGGGGTCTCCTACAATGAGCAGTTCTTC,CASSLAGVSYNEQFF
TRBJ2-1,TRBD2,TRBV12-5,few,TGTGCTAGTGGTTTGGGCTCGGCTAGCGGTGAGCAGTTCTTC,CASGLGSASGEQFF
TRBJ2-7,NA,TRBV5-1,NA,TGCGCCAGCAGCTTGGTCGCAGGCTCCTACGAGCAGTACTTC,CASSLVAGSYEQYF
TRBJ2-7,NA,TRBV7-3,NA,TGTGCCAGCAGCTTTGAACAGGGCCCGTACGAGCAGTACTTC,CASSFEQGPYEQYF
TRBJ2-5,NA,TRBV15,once,TGTGCCACCAGCCCGGGCCTGACCCCGGGCCAGACCCAGTACTTC,CATSPGLTPGQTQYF
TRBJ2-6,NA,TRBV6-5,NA,TGTGCCGCGGGATCTGGGGCCAACGTCCTGACTTTC,CAAGSGANVLTF
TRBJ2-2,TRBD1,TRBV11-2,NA,TGTGCCAGCAGCCCAAACAGGGGGCCAACCGGGGAGCTGTTTTTT,CASSPNRGPTGELFF
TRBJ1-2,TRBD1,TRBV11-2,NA,TGTGCCAGCAGAGGGGGACAGGGCAACTATGGCTACACCTTC,CASRGGQGNYGYTF
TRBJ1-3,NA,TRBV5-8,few,TGTGCCAGCAGTATACGCGGGCCGAGCTCTGGAAACACCATATATTTT,CASSIRGPSSGNTIYF
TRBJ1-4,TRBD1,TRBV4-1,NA,TGCGCCAGCAGCCCTGGACAGGGGGCCTCAGATGAAAAACTGTTTTTT,CASSPGQGASDEKLFF
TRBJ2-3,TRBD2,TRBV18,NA,TGTGCCAGCTCACCCTTAGCGGGAGGGGATGATACGCAGTATTTT,CASSPLAGGDDTQYF
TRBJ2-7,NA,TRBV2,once,TGTGCCAGCAGTGGTCGGCAAGCGGGCTTCGGTGGCGAGCAGTACTTC,CASSGRQAGFGGEQYF
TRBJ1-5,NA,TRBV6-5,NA,TGTGCCAGCAGTCCTCGGCACGGAACCCAGCCCCAGCATTTT,CASSPRHGTQPQHF
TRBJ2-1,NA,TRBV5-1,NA,TGCGCCAGCAACTTGGCGCTAGCGCACATCAATGAGCAGTTCTTC,CASNLALAHINEQFF
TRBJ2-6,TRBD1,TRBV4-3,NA,TGCGCCAGCAGCCGGCGGACAGGGAGTACGGGGGCCAACGTCCTGACTTTC,CASSRRTGSTGANVLTF
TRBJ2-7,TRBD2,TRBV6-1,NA,TGTGCCAGCAGTCCTCCCGGGACTAGCAGATACGAGCAGTACTTC,CASSPPGTSRYEQYF
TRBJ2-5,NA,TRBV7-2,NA,TGTGCCAGCAGCTTAGGAGGCATCGACGGGGCCCAGTACTTC,CASSLGGIDGAQYF
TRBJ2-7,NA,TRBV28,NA,TGTGCCAGCAGTTCAGAATTCCGGTTCCACTACTTC,CASSSEFRFHYF
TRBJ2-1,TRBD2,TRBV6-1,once,TGTGCCGGCCGGGAGGGCTCCTACAATGAGCAGTTCTTC,CAGREGSYNEQFF